Listed here are 2 T cell receptor beta chains from one sample, sequenced in a study of graft-versus-host responses after intestinal transplantation. Sequencing used immunoSEQ multiplex PCR; TCRdb keeps in-frame clones, though not all of them. The sample records 10,000 to 15,000 clones, approximately 35% being singletons. Co-plating was performed using around 200,000 CFSE-labeled responder cells and around 200,000 irradiated, violet-dye-labeled stimulator cells. Specimen: alloreactive CD8+ T cells from a mixed lymphocyte reaction culture, collected before intestinal transplant. As to subset: CFSE-low proliferating T cells sorted from roughly 6-day pre-transplant mixed lymphocyte reaction (GvH or HvG direction). These receptors all come from a human patient who received an intestinal transplant.

V gene TRBV28 combines with J gene TRBJ2-1; maybe TRBD1 (5 bases). V lost 6 bases to trimming and J lost 9 bases, with 9 bases between them. CDR1 and CDR2 (germline): MDHEN, SYDVKM. The CDR3 runs 11 residues. The CDR3 loop is CASRGEGEQFF. For the CDR3, the DNA is TGTGCCAGCAGAGGGGAAGGTGAGCAGTTCTTC.

The chain combines TRBV4-1 with TRBJ2-5; 10 bases agree with TRBD2. The germline V gene has CDR1 MGHRA and CDR2 YSYEKL. V dropped 2 bases and J dropped 1; count of bases not matched to a gene: 4. This CDR3 has 16 amino acids. CDR3 coding DNA: TGCGCCAGCAGCCAACCGACTAGCGGGCCCCAAGAGACCCAGTACTTC. As protein: CASSQPTSGPQETQYF.